The source of this T cell receptor beta chain is a study of cytomegalovirus exposure and HLA in healthy donors. Primers included in the PCR were 60 Vbeta and 13 Jbeta primers. The method was immunoSEQ multiplex PCR; TCRdb's version includes in-frame clones alone and lacks a portion of them. The record lists approximately 70,000 clones, of which the ten most abundant hold 4.5% to 6.5%. The CDR3 extends over 15 amino acids. V lost 5 bases, J lost 4 bases, and 12 bases lay in between. Germline V gene lookup returns CDR1 LNHNV and CDR2 YYDKDF (reference sequence). Points on this clone: Its antigen is currently unknown.

Study-wide results and limits: A list of approximately 150 TCR beta chains associated with cytomegalovirus was given.

Sequenced: PBMCs. The V call is TRBV15, the J call TRBJ2-6; D not certain. The source is a middle-aged woman in good health and CMV-seropositive. In DNA, the CDR3 is TGTGCCACCAGCCCACTTACGTCAGGGGCCAACGTCCTGACTTTC. This sequence encodes CATSPLTSGANVLTF. Full variable domain (rest looked up from reference TRBV15 and TRBJ2-6): DAMVIQNPRYQVTQFGKPVTLSCSQTLNHNVMYWYQQKSSQAPKLLFHYYDKDFNNEADTPDNFQSRRPNTSFCFLDIRSPGLGDTAMYLCATSPLTSGANVLTFGAGSRLTVL.